The present T cell receptor beta chain was sequenced within a study of response to subunit inactivated influenza vaccine. Study conclusions and caveats: Authors proposed each seasonal influenza vaccination draws in few new T cells.

V lost 2 bases, J lost 4 bases, and 7 bases stayed unmatched. Germline V gene sequence: CDR1 SGHTA, CDR2 FQGNSA. The CDR3 length is 16 residues. This clonotype has at least ten counts. Its antigen is currently unknown. TCRdb independently ran MiXCR on the RT-PCR reads; one entry per CDR3 protein. Of more than 400,000 distinct CDR3 sequences in the sample, roughly 7.9% were seen once. This receptor was identified in a man between 50 and 75 years old who received an inactivated influenza vaccine. This specimen consisted of PBMCs from blood, obtained 23 to 25 months after vaccination. The chain is built from TRBV7-2 and TRBJ2-3, with TRBD2 identical over 9 bases. The CDR3 DNA reads as TGTGCCAGCAGCTTAAATCCTAGCGGGATTTCAGATACGCAGTATTTT. Translating gives CASSLNPSGISDTQYF.